Below are 22 T cell receptor beta chains sequenced from a single sample in a study of CD8 T cells in Susac syndrome. The RNA, 0.5 to 1 ug, was put through reverse transcription using random hexamers. MiXCR, applied by TCRdb to the immunoSEQ multiplex PCR reads, yields one record per CDR3 protein. The repertoire holds 150,000 to 200,000 distinct CDR3 sequences, with about 95% as singletons. Sequencing was performed on CD4+ T cells from PBMCs. These TCRs come from a human donor in good health.

V gene TRBV20-1 combines with J gene TRBJ2-7, with D unresolved. Looked up from germline, CDR1 is DFQATT and CDR2 is SNEGSKA (reference sequence). Trimming took off 3 bases at V and 0 bases at J, with 3 bases between the two ends. The CDR3 runs to 11 residues. Here the CDR3 reads CSARRSYEQYF. The DNA of the CDR3 is TGCAGTGCTAGGCGCTCCTACGAGCAGTACTTC.

The V call is TRBV28, the J call TRBJ2-1; a possible D gene is TRBD2 (6 bases). CDR3 size: 16 residues. Trimming left V 4 bases short and J 2 bases short, with 15 bases between. Germline-derived CDR1 and CDR2 are MDHEN and SYDVKM. This CDR3 reads CASSSLAGEAYNEQFF. The CDR3 DNA is TGTGCCAGCAGTTCCCTGGCCGGGGAGGCCTACAATGAGCAGTTCTTC.

The V call is TRBV20-1, the J call TRBJ2-1; 10 bases map to TRBD2. Germline V gives CDR1 DFQATT, CDR2 SNEGSKA (reference sequence). V trimming: 1 base; J trimming: 9 bases; junction bases outside the gene matches: 9. CDR3 size: 15 residues. In DNA, the CDR3 is TGCAGTGCTAGAGGGCTAGCGGGAGAGACTGGTGAGCAGTTCTTC. Its protein is CSARGLAGETGEQFF.

The chain employs TRBV7-2 and TRBJ2-1; no clear D gene. With 1 base removed from V and 7 bases from J, the gap between germline ends came to 14 bases. Germline V CDR1 and CDR2: SGHTA, FQGNSA. The CDR3 consists of 15 residues. CDR3 region: CASSLGWNLRNEQFF. Here the CDR3 DNA reads TGTGCCAGCAGCTTAGGATGGAATCTGAGGAATGAGCAGTTCTTC.

This chain uses TRBV7-9 with TRBJ1-1, with 7 nucleotides matching TRBD1. The V segment lost 5 bases and the J segment 1 base; nucleotides outside the gene matches: 7. The CDR3 spans 15 residues. Germline assignment: CDR1 SEHNR and CDR2 FQNEAQ (reference sequence). CDR3 nucleotide sequence: TGTGCCAGCAGCGCACAGGGGCGGAAGAACACTGAAGCTTTCTTT. Translating it yields CASSAQGRKNTEAFF.

This rearrangement joins TRBV29-1 to TRBJ2-3; the match to TRBD2 covers 8 bases. Germline-derived CDR1 and CDR2 are SQVTM and ANQGSEA. This CDR3 has 15 amino acids. The V segment lost 3 bases and the J segment 5 bases; nucleotides outside the gene matches: 10. CDR3 amino acids: CSVDISGSGGDTQYF. The CDR3 DNA reads TGCAGCGTTGATATCAGCGGGAGTGGGGGAGATACGCAGTATTTT.

The chain links TRBV20-1 to TRBJ2-1; D call uncertain. The CDR3 is 12 residues long. Germline CDR1 is DFQATT and CDR2 is SNEGSKA (reference sequence). The ends were cut back, 3 bases at V and 7 bases at J, with 10 bases in the middle. CDR3 loop: CSASNSPNEQFF. The CDR3 DNA reads as TGCAGTGCTAGCAACTCGCCGAATGAGCAGTTCTTC.

The chain couples TRBV15 to TRBJ1-4; D is unclear. Germline loops: CDR1 LNHNV, CDR2 YYDKDF (reference sequence). The CDR3 is made up of 14 amino acids. The V end lost 3 bases, the J end lost 0 bases, and 5 bases lay between the germline ends. The DNA for the CDR3 is TGTGCCACCAGCAGGTCCGCAACTAATGAAAAACTGTTTTTT. This encodes CATSRSATNEKLFF.

This rearrangement joins TRBV6-2 or TRBV6-3 to TRBJ2-7; 7 bases agree with TRBD1. The ends lost 6 bases at V and 0 bases at J; junction bases unmatched: 5. The germline CDR1 and CDR2 sequences are MNHEY and SVGEGT. This CDR3 contains 14 residues. The CDR3 loop reads CASRYRDSSYEQYF. CDR3 sequence (DNA): TGTGCCAGCAGGTACCGGGACAGCTCCTACGAGCAGTACTTC.

The chain recombines TRBV20-1 with TRBJ2-7, with TRBD2 identical over 8 bases. V dropped 6 bases and J dropped 5; count of bases not matched to a gene: 15. The CDR3 spans 15 residues. The germline V gene has CDR1 DFQATT and CDR2 SNEGSKA (reference sequence). The CDR3 nucleotides read TGCAGTGCCCCGCCGGGACTAGGTCCAAACCACGAGCAGTACTTC. Its protein is CSAPPGLGPNHEQYF.

V is TRBV27 and J is TRBJ2-5, with 9 positions matching TRBD1. Germline lookup yields CDR1 MNHEY and CDR2 SMNVEV (reference sequence). V lost 6 bases and J lost 5; bases outside the gene matches: 13. The CDR3 is made up of 16 amino acids. The CDR3 DNA reads TGTGCCAGCAGCCCTACCGGGACAGGGCTGGGGGAGACCCAGTACTTC. Protein: CASSPTGTGLGETQYF.

The rearrangement links TRBV3-1 to TRBJ2-7, with unresolved D. The CDR3 spans 13 residues. Trimming removed 4 bases from V and 7 bases from J, with 14 bases in between. Germline CDR1 is LGHDT and CDR2 is YNNKEL (reference sequence). The DNA of the CDR3 is TGTGCCAGCAGCCTGATGTCGTTACGGGAGCAGTACTTC. Translated, it gives CASSLMSLREQYF.

V gene TRBV7-3 combines with J gene TRBJ2-1; D ambiguous. Deletions cut 5 bases from V and 5 bases from J, with 16 bases between. Germline V gene lookup returns CDR1 SGHTA and CDR2 FQGTGA. The CDR3 is 15 residues long. CDR3 region: CASSRASSSNNEQFF. The DNA of the CDR3 is TGTGCCAGCAGCCGTGCATCGTCTAGTAACAATGAGCAGTTCTTC.

The rearrangement links TRBV5-1 to TRBJ1-5; no clear D gene. The CDR3 spans 13 residues. V lost 4 bases and J 7 bases, leaving 12 bases between the germline ends. CDR1 and CDR2 from the germline V gene are SGHRS and YFSETQ. The chain's CDR3 is CASSRIGGQPQHF. The CDR3 DNA reads as TGCGCCAGCAGCCGGATCGGCGGCCAGCCCCAGCATTTT.

This chain joins TRBV29-1 and TRBJ1-1; TRBD1 might be the D (6 bases). V gave up 3 bases and J gave up 3 bases, with 11 bases separating them. Germline CDR1 and CDR2: SQVTM and ANQGSEA. The CDR3 totals 13 residues. The CDR3 DNA sequence: TGCAGCGTTGACCACAGGGTCGACACTGAAGCTTTCTTT. As protein: CSVDHRVDTEAFF.

J is TRBJ2-2 and V is TRBV7-9, with D maybe TRBD1 (5 bases). This CDR3 region has 15 residues. Germline CDR1 SEHNR, CDR2 FQNEAQ (reference sequence). V lost 5 bases, J lost 4 bases, and 14 bases lay in between. CDR3 DNA sequence: TGTGCCAGCAGCGATCAAGGCAGGGCCACCGGGGAGCTGTTTTTT. Protein: CASSDQGRATGELFF.

This chain connects TRBV6-5 to TRBJ1-2; D is unresolved. CDR1 is MNHEY, CDR2 SVGAGI, per germline. V lost 10 bases and J 4 bases, leaving 7 bases between the germline ends. This CDR3 contains 10 residues. The CDR3, as DNA: TGTGCCACCGTCGCCTATGGCTACACCTTC. Translating gives CATVAYGYTF.

The chain couples TRBV20-1 to TRBJ2-7; 7 nucleotides match TRBD2. Looked up from germline, CDR1 is DFQATT and CDR2 is SNEGSKA (reference sequence). This CDR3 comprises 14 residues. Trimming removed 3 bases from V and 6 bases from J; junction bases left unmatched: 11. In DNA, the CDR3 is TGCAGTGCTAGTTCTCCTGCGGGAGAGGGCGAGCAGTACTTC. Its translation: CSASSPAGEGEQYF.

The gene calls are TRBV29-1 and TRBJ2-7; tentatively, D is TRBD1 or TRBD2 (5 bases each). Trimming removed 4 bases from V and 5 bases from J, with 6 bases in between. Germline-derived CDR1 and CDR2 are SQVTM and ANQGSEA. The CDR3 runs to 10 residues. The DNA for the CDR3 is TGCAGCGTTGGGGGGAACGAGCAGTACTTC. Translated, it gives CSVGGNEQYF.

J is TRBJ2-1 and V is TRBV20-1; D remains ambiguous. Deletions cut 6 bases from V and 8 bases from J, with 17 bases between. The CDR3 is made up of 13 amino acids. Per germline, CDR1 DFQATT and CDR2 SNEGSKA (reference sequence). The CDR3, as DNA: TGCAGTGCGAGCAGTACGTACAAGGATGAGCAGTTCTTC. It is translated as CSASSTYKDEQFF.

This clonotype appeared a few times. The V and J genes are TRBV20-1 and TRBJ1-5; D is ambiguous. V was pared by 4 bases and J by 1 base, with 8 bases between. Germline lookup yields CDR1 DFQATT and CDR2 SNEGSKA (reference sequence). This CDR3 comprises 13 residues. CDR3 sequence (DNA): TGCAGTGCTACAGATTCGAGCAATCAGCCCCAGCATTTT. Translated: CSATDSSNQPQHF.

The rearrangement joins TRBV20-1 to TRBJ2-3; D is unclear. Germline loops: CDR1 DFQATT, CDR2 SNEGSKA (reference sequence). Trimming shortened V by 4 bases and J by 4 bases, and 9 bases separated the two germline ends. The CDR3 spans 12 residues. The CDR3 loop reads CSATVLPDTQYF. The CDR3 DNA sequence: TGCAGTGCTACGGTTCTCCCAGATACGCAGTATTTT.